This TCR beta chain was profiled in a study of shared T cell receptors in the human thymus. Some clones are missing from TCRdb's copy, which holds only in-frame ones; the method was immunoSEQ multiplex PCR. Of around 730,000 clones in the sample, 80% to 90% were seen once. The same specimen was also included in a second study, on human thymus T cells. That work adds: Finnish infants who were healthy and having corrective surgery for congenital heart defects made up the donors. Resections from corrective heart surgery provided thymus tissue. Apparent skewing of V and J gene usage characterized both thymic and blood repertoires.

Sequenced material: thymocytes. This sequence originates from a girl under three years old with a congenital heart defect.

CDR3 sequence: CASSEPRGTYGYTF. Written as DNA, the CDR3 is TGTGCCAGCAGTGAGCCCAGGGGTACCTATGGCTACACCTTC. This chain links TRBV6-1 with TRBJ1-2, with D possibly matching TRBD1 (6 bases). Trimming cost V 3 bases and J 4 bases, with 12 bases left between them. The CDR3 has 14 amino acids. Germline V gene sequence: CDR1 MNHNS, CDR2 SASEGT.